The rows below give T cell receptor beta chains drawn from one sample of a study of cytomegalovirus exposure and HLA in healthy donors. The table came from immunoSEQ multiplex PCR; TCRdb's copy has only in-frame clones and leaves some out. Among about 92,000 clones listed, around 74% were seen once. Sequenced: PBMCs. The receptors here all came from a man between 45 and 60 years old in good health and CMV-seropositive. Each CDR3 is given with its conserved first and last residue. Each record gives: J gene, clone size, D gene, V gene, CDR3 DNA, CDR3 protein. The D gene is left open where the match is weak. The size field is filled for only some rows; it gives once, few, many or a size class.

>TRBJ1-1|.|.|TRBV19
TGTGCCAGTAGTCTTTACGGGGCGGAGGGCACTGAAGCTTTCTTT
CASSLYGAEGTEAFF
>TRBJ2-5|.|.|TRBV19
TGTGCCAGTAGTATGGGAGTGGGGGGAGAGACCCAGTACTTC
CASSMGVGGETQYF
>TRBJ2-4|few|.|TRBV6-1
TGTGCCACCTCGACCGATGGCGTCCCGGCGGACATTCAGTACTTC
CATSTDGVPADIQYF
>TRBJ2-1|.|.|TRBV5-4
TGTGCCAGCACGCCCGGTGGAGGGGCACACAATGAGCAGTTCTTC
CASTPGGGAHNEQFF
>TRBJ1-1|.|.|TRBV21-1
TGTGCCAGCAAGACGACTACTTCCGCTGAAGCTTTCTTT
CASKTTTSAEAFF
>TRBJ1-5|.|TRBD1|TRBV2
TGTGCCAGCAGTGTAGATGGACAGGGCGGACAGCCCCAGCATTTT
CASSVDGQGGQPQHF
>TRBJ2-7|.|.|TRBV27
TGTGCCAGCAGTACCTCTGAGGCGGCCTTCGACGAGCAGCACTTC
CASSTSEAAFDEQHF
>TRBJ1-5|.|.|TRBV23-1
TGCGCCAGCAGTCATCCTCGTCGCGGGGGCTTCAATCAGCCCCAGCATTTT
CASSHPRRGGFNQPQHF
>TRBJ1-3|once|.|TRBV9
TGTGCCAGCAGCGTAGCTGGGGGGATCGGGGACACCATATATTTT
CASSVAGGIGDTIYF
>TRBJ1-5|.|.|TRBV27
TGTGCCAGCAGTCCAGAGCATGGGACTATATATAGCAATCAGCCCCAGCATTTT
CASSPEHGTIYSNQPQHF
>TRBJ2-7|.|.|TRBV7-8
TGTGCCAGCAGCTTAGGGCCCACGGGGGAGCAGTACTTC
CASSLGPTGEQYF
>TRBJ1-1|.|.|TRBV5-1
TGCGCCAGCAGCTTGTCCTCAGGGATGAACACTGAAGCTTTCTTT
CASSLSSGMNTEAFF
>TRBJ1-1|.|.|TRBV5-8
TGCGCCAGCAGCCAAGACGGGGTCTCGAGCACTGAAGCTTTCTTT
CASSQDGVSSTEAFF
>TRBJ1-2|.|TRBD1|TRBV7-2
TGTGCCAGCAGCCCGACAGGGTCCTGGGGCTACACCTTC
CASSPTGSWGYTF
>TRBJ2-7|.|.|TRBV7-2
TGTGCCAGCAGCTTAGCGCCTGCGGGCAATGGTCGCGAGCAGTACTTC
CASSLAPAGNGREQYF
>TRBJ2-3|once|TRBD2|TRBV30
TGTGCCTCCGGGACTAGCGGGGGAAACACAGATACGCAGTATTTT
CASGTSGGNTDTQYF
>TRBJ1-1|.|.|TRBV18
TGTGCCAGCTCACCAGACAGTACGAACACTGAAGCTTTCTTT
CASSPDSTNTEAFF
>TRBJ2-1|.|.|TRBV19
TGTGCCAGTAGTCCCCTCGGGGGAACCACCTACAATGAGCAGTTCTTC
CASSPLGGTTYNEQFF
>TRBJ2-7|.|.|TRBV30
TGTGCCTGGAACGGGGGTAGCTCCTACGAGCAGTACTTC
CAWNGGSSYEQYF
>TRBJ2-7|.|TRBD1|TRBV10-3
TGTGCCATCAGCGAGGGGGCTGCTAACGAGCAGTACTTC
CAISEGAANEQYF
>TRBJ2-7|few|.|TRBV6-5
TGTGCCAGCAGTTACACCGGAGGGGAGCAGTACTTC
CASSYTGGEQYF
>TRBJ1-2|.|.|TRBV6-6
TGTGCCAGCACCGCTCGGGGGGGCGTCGGCTATGGCTACACCTTC
CASTARGGVGYGYTF
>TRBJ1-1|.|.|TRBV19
TGTGCCAGTAGTATTCCGGGGGGGGCGGCTTTCTTT
CASSIPGGAAFF
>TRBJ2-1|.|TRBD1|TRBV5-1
TGCGCCAGCAGCTTGGGGACAGGGGGAATAGAGCAGTTCTTC
CASSLGTGGIEQFF
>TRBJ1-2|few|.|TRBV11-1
TGTGCCAGCAGCTTAGGAGGACAGTTAAGCTACACCTTC
CASSLGGQLSYTF
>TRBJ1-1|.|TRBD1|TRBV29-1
TGCAGTGTACAGGGGGACGGCACTGAAGCTTTCTTT
CSVQGDGTEAFF
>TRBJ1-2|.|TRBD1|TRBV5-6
TGTGCCAGCAGCCCCGGGGGGACAGGGCATCGGAGCTACCCCTTC
CASSPGGTGHRSYPF
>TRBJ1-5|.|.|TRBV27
TGTGCCAGCAGCCCACAGGGAGTCGGCAATCAGCCCCAGCATTTT
CASSPQGVGNQPQHF
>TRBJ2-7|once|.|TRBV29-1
TGCAGCGTTGTAGGGGGGGAAGAGCATAACGAGCAGTACTTC
CSVVGGEEHNEQYF
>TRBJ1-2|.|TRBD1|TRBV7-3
TGTGCCAGCAGCTCGGGACAGAACTATGGCTACACCTTC
CASSSGQNYGYTF
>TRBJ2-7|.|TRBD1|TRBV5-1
TGCGCCAGCAGCTTGGCCTGGACAGGGGGGGAAGAGCAGTACTTC
CASSLAWTGGEEQYF
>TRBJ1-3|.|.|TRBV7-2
TGTGCCAGCAGCTTAGGGTCGGGGGAGCCTGGAAACACCATATATTTT
CASSLGSGEPGNTIYF
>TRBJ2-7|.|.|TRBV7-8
TGTGCCAGCTCATCGGGGGTTTGGTCCTACGAGCAGTACTTC
CASSSGVWSYEQYF
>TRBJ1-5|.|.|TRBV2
TGTGCCAGCAGTCCAGGTGGATTGAGCAATCAGCCCCAGCATTTT
CASSPGGLSNQPQHF
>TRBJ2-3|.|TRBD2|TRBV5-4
TGTGCCAGCAGCTTGTTTAGCGGGAGCACAGATACGCAGTATTTT
CASSLFSGSTDTQYF
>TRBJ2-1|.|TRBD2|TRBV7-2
TGTGCCAGCAGCTTAGTAGTAGGGCGCGGGGGGGCCGGAGATGAGCAGTTCTTC
CASSLVVGRGGAGDEQFF
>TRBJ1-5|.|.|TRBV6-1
TGTGCCAGCAGTGACTACAGGGCGGGTCAGCCCCAGCATTTT
CASSDYRAGQPQHF
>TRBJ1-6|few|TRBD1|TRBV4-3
TGCGCCAGCAGCCCCGGGACAGGGGGAGGTCGGGATAATTCACCCCTCAACTTT
CASSPGTGGGRDNSPLNF
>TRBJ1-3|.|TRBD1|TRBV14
TGTGCCAGCAGCCAAACAGGGGCTGGAAACACCATATATTTT
CASSQTGAGNTIYF
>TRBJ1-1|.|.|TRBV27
TGTGCCAGCAGTTCCAGGGACACCCAAGCTTTCTTT
CASSSRDTQAFF
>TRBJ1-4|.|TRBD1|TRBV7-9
TGTGCCAGCAGCCTGGGGACAGCTAATGAAAAACTGTTTTTT
CASSLGTANEKLFF
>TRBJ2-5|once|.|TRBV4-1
TGCGCCAGCAGCCTTGGGACTGGGTGGCAGGAGACCCAGTACTTC
CASSLGTGWQETQYF